These 16 T cell receptor beta chains came from one sample sequenced in a study of blood T cell repertoires in COVID-19. Sequencing used immunoSEQ multiplex PCR; TCRdb keeps in-frame clones, though not all of them. The repertoire includes 100,000 or so clones, roughly 85% of them detected once, and more than 4% sits in the top ten. Material: peripheral blood. The receptors come from a man aged 45 to 65 with acute or convalescent COVID-19.

The rearrangement uses TRBV6-5 and TRBJ1-2, with D possibly matching TRBD1 (5 bases). V was shortened by 2 bases and J by 4 bases, with 11 bases between the two germline ends. Germline V gives CDR1 MNHEY, CDR2 SVGAGI. This CDR3 comprises 14 residues. The CDR3 loop is CASSYGGYPYGYTF. DNA of the CDR3: TGTGCCAGCAGTTACGGGGGGTACCCCTATGGCTACACCTTC.

This clone was observed once. The chain couples TRBV7-8 to TRBJ1-5, with D perhaps matching TRBD1 (6 bases). Trimming pared 10 bases from V and 2 bases from J, leaving 12 bases between. The germline V gene encodes CDR1 SGHVS and CDR2 FQNEAQ. The CDR3 has 13 amino acids. The CDR3 region is CATAPGGNQPQHF. CDR3 DNA sequence: TGTGCCACCGCTCCAGGGGGCAATCAGCCCCAGCATTTT.

Only a few counts were recorded for this clone. The chain uses TRBV11-1 and TRBJ1-1; TRBD1 might be the D (6 bases). Germline V lookup: CDR1 SGHAT, CDR2 FQDESV (reference sequence). With 5 bases removed from V and 3 bases from J, the gap between germline ends came to 10 bases. The CDR3 contains 13 residues. The CDR3 DNA reads TGTGCCAGCAGCCACGGGGGGCACACTGAAGCTTTCTTT. Encoded protein: CASSHGGHTEAFF.

This chain joins TRBV6-5 and TRBJ2-1, with D hard to call. This CDR3 is built from 15 residues. CDR1 and CDR2 from the germline V gene are MNHEY and SVGAGI. The V end was cut by 6 bases, the J end by 2 bases, with 14 bases between. The DNA for the CDR3 is TGTGCCAGCAGCCGAACCCGTCGAGCCTACAATGAGCAGTTCTTC. Translating it yields CASSRTRRAYNEQFF.

The chain employs TRBV15 and TRBJ2-1; TRBD2 agrees at 10 bases. The J segment lost 0 bases and the V segment lost 0 bases, leaving 8 bases of the junction unmatched. From germline, CDR1 is LNHNV and CDR2 YYDKDF (reference sequence). There are 19 residues in the CDR3. The CDR3 spells CATSRDVAGGPGSYNEQFF. The CDR3 bases are TGTGCCACCAGCAGAGATGTAGCGGGAGGTCCGGGCTCCTACAATGAGCAGTTCTTC.

The chain uses TRBV5-1 and TRBJ2-3, with a weak D call TRBD2 (5 bases). The CDR3 covers 14 residues. V lost 2 bases and J lost 5, with 12 bases in between. Germline loops: CDR1 SGHRS, CDR2 YFSETQ. The CDR3 loop is CASSLDGKGDTQYF. CDR3 in DNA: TGCGCCAGCAGCTTAGACGGGAAGGGAGATACGCAGTATTTT.

The chain has TRBV6-5 and TRBJ2-2, with D possibly matching TRBD2 (7 bases). Trimming left V 6 bases short and J 9 bases short, with 17 bases between. This CDR3 is built from 14 residues. Per germline, CDR1 MNHEY and CDR2 SVGAGI. CDR3 sequence (DNA): TGTGCCAGCAGGAGCGGGACAATCATTTGGGAGCTGTTTTTT. Its translation is CASRSGTIIWELFF.

The chain carries TRBV6-2 or TRBV6-3 and TRBJ1-5, with 7 bases identical to TRBD1. CDR3 length: 15 amino acids. The V gene end was trimmed by 6 bases and the J gene end by 1 base; junction bases not matched to a gene: 6. CDR1 is MNHEY and CDR2 is SVGEGT in the germline V gene. CDR3 in amino acids: CASSRGTASNQPQHF. The CDR3 DNA sequence: TGTGCCAGCAGCCGAGGGACAGCGAGCAATCAGCCCCAGCATTTT.

The chain has TRBV7-9 and TRBJ1-6, with D perhaps TRBD1 (6 bases). Trimming removed 8 bases from V and 2 bases from J, with 10 bases in between. CDR1 and CDR2 (germline): SEHNR, FQNEAQ (reference sequence). The CDR3 is 14 residues long. CDR3 residues: CASRGGTYNSPLHF. CDR3 nucleotide sequence: TGTGCCAGCCGGGGGGGCACCTATAATTCACCCCTCCACTTT.

This clone has just one count. The chain couples TRBV6-5 to TRBJ1-1; TRBD1 agrees at 9 bases. The CDR3 has 14 residues. The V segment lost 6 bases and the J segment 5 bases; nucleotides outside the gene matches: 7. The V gene's germline CDR1 is MNHEY and CDR2 SVGAGI. CDR3 DNA: TGTGCCAGCAGGGGGGACAGGGAGTTAACTGAAGCTTTCTTT. Translating it yields CASRGDRELTEAFF.

J is TRBJ2-7 and V is TRBV4-2; TRBD1 matches at 8 bases. The CDR3 totals 12 residues. Germline values: CDR1 LGHNA, CDR2 YNFKEQ. After removal of 5 bases from V and 6 bases from J, the junction contained 3 bases not matched to a gene. The CDR3 here is CASSLTGAEQYF. CDR3 in DNA: TGTGCCAGCAGCTTGACAGGGGCCGAGCAGTACTTC.

The chain couples TRBV12-3 or TRBV12-4 to TRBJ2-7; the D is unclear. CDR3 length equals 11 residues. The ends were cut back, 6 bases at V and 2 bases at J, with 5 bases in the middle. The CDR3 DNA reads as TGTGCCAGCAGCGCTACCTACGAGCAGTACTTC. This translates into CASSATYEQYF.

The chain employs TRBV7-2 and TRBJ2-7, with 7 bases aligning to TRBD2. The CDR3 runs 15 residues. Germline CDR1 and CDR2: SGHTA and FQGNSA. J gave up 1 base and V 0 bases, and 3 bases lay outside the gene matches. Here the CDR3 reads CASSLASSGSYEQYF. The CDR3 region has the DNA TGTGCCAGCAGCTTAGCTTCTAGCGGTTCCTACGAGCAGTACTTC.

The chain has TRBV10-3 and TRBJ1-4, with 8 positions matching TRBD1. The CDR3 has 17 amino acids. The germline V gene has CDR1 ENHRY and CDR2 SYGVKD. J was trimmed by 6 bases and V by 0 bases; bases with no gene match: 9. The CDR3 here is CAISESNPAGQDEKLFF. For the CDR3, the DNA is TGTGCCATCAGTGAGTCGAACCCCGCGGGACAGGATGAAAAACTGTTTTTT.

The gene calls are TRBV18 and TRBJ1-4, with D possibly matching TRBD1 (5 bases). Germline CDR1 reads KGHSH; CDR2 reads LQKENI. The CDR3 is 15 residues long. Trimming shortened V by 0 bases and J by 3 bases, and 8 bases separated the two germline ends. The DNA for the CDR3 is TGTGCCAGCTCACCACCGGCAGGGTCTAATGAAAAACTGTTTTTT. This gives the protein CASSPPAGSNEKLFF.

The rearrangement joins TRBV2 to TRBJ1-4; D unresolved. V dropped 7 bases and J dropped 11 bases, with 11 bases sitting between them. The CDR3 is made up of 11 amino acids. Germline V gene sequence: CDR1 SNHLY, CDR2 FYNNEI. Written as DNA, the CDR3 is TGTGCCAGCACTACCGGGATGAAACTGTTTTTT. Translated, it gives CASTTGMKLFF. Looking up the rest from reference TRBV2 and TRBJ1-4 gives the full variable domain: EPEVTQTPSHQVTQMGQEVILRCVPISNHLYFYWYRQILGQKVEFLVSFYNNEISEKSEIFDDQFSVERPDGSNFTLKIRSTKLEDSAMYFCASTTGMKLFFGSGTQLSVL.